The 15 T cell receptor beta chains in this list originate from one sample, sequenced in a study of T cells in Graves' hyperthyroidism and ophthalmopathy. TCR beta CDR3 regions were amplified from RNA. First-round RT-PCR targeting the TCR CDR3 was performed with the HTBI primer set. TCRdb reprocessed the multiplex PCR reads via MiXCR and lists one record per CDR3 protein. The sample has some 510,000 distinct CDR3 sequences, around 42% seen once; the top ten hold 8.2%. The sequenced material came from peripheral blood or thyroid tissue (not recorded which). Source of these receptors: a woman aged 18-30 years with Graves' hyperthyroidism.

The CDR3 loop reads CASSQVEGPKGYTF. The CDR3, as DNA: TGTGCCAGCAGCCAAGTTGAGGGGCCGAAAGGCTACACCTTC. The chain joins TRBV7-9 to TRBJ1-2, with D perhaps TRBD1 (5 bases). In germline, CDR1 is SEHNR, CDR2 FQNEAQ (reference sequence). The CDR3 consists of 14 residues. V was pared by 5 bases and J by 8 bases, with 18 bases between.

The chain couples TRBV5-1 to TRBJ2-5; tentative D call: TRBD2 (6 bases). The CDR3 is 16 residues long. V was pared by 1 base and J by 6 bases, with 19 bases between. From germline, CDR1 is SGHRS and CDR2 YFSETQ. CDR3 in DNA: TGCGCCAGCAGCTTGACCGACAGCGGGCCGCCGCAGACCCAGTACTTC. Its protein is CASSLTDSGPPQTQYF.

Concerning this clonotype itself: This clone may be a read error of a much larger clone one base away. The chain combines TRBV2 with TRBJ1-3; D unclear. Looked up from germline, CDR1 is SNHLY and CDR2 is FYNNEI. The CDR3 runs to 14 residues. In nucleotides, the CDR3 is TGTGCCAGCAAGGCGAATGAGTTTGGAAACACCATACATTTT. It is translated as CASKANEFGNTIHF.

J is TRBJ1-2 and V is TRBV7-9; D is unresolved. CDR1 is SEHNR and CDR2 is FQNEAQ in the germline V gene (reference sequence). V lost 4 bases and J lost 6, with 12 bases in between. The CDR3 is 13 residues long. The CDR3 spells CASSYRTSDGYTF. The CDR3 DNA reads TGTGCCAGCAGCTACCGGACCTCGGATGGCTACACCTTC.

The chain combines TRBV6-2 or TRBV6-3 with TRBJ1-4; D perhaps matches TRBD1 (5 bases). Germline-derived CDR1 and CDR2 are MNHEY and SVGEGT. The V end was cut by 7 bases, the J end by 2 bases, with 8 bases between. This CDR3 spans 13 amino acids. CDR3 loop: CASKRGTNEKLFF. DNA of the CDR3: TGTGCCAGCAAACGGGGGACTAATGAAAAACTGTTTTTT.

Comments on this clonotype: This may stem from a read error, because a much larger clone lies one nucleotide away. The V call is TRBV6-5, the J call TRBJ1-5, with D unresolved. The CDR3 contains 14 residues. Germline values: CDR1 MNHEY, CDR2 SVGAGI. Deletions cut 6 bases from V and 0 bases from J, with 9 bases between. The CDR3 loop is CASSARDSNQPQHF. The DNA of the CDR3 is TGTGCCAGCAGCGCCCGGGATAGCAATCAGCCCCAGCATTTT.

V gene TRBV20-1 combines with J gene TRBJ1-3; perhaps TRBD1 as D (6 bases). In germline, CDR1 is DFQATT, CDR2 SNEGSKA (reference sequence). Trimming stripped 5 bases from V and 0 bases from J, with 14 bases between. The CDR3 runs to 15 residues. CDR3 in DNA: TGCAGTGCTCATGACAGGAGGAGCTCTGGAAACACCATATATTTT. Protein product: CSAHDRRSSGNTIYF.

V usage is TRBV2 and J usage is TRBJ1-6; no clear D. The germline gives CDR1 SNHLY, CDR2 FYNNEI. The CDR3 loop spans 15 amino acids. V was trimmed by 5 bases and J by 7 bases, leaving 15 bases between them. This CDR3 reads CASSQEVVSNSPLHF. CDR3 DNA sequence: TGTGCCAGCAGTCAGGAGGTTGTTTCGAATTCACCCCTCCACTTT.

This clonotype was seen only a few times. This chain connects TRBV2 to TRBJ2-6; TRBD1 agrees at 12 bases. Trimming took 5 bases from V and 3 from J; bases not matched to a gene: 5. Germline CDR1 reads SNHLY; CDR2 reads FYNNEI. This CDR3 has 17 amino acids. For the CDR3, the DNA is TGTGCCAGCAGTTACGGGACAGGGGGCCTTGGGGCCAACGTCCTGACTTTC. This codes for CASSYGTGGLGANVLTF.

The J gene is TRBJ1-2, the V gene TRBV6-6; D perhaps matches TRBD1 (5 bases). Per germline, CDR1 MNHNY and CDR2 SVGAGI (reference sequence). V lost 8 bases and J lost 4, with 14 bases in between. There are 13 residues in the CDR3. The CDR3 reads CASAPGSRYGYTF. CDR3 DNA sequence: TGTGCCAGCGCCCCAGGGAGTCGCTATGGCTACACCTTC.

The chain links TRBV29-1 to TRBJ2-2; D may be TRBD1 (6 bases). The CDR3 has 14 residues. Deletions cut 0 bases from V and 10 bases from J, with 15 bases between. Germline V gives CDR1 SQVTM, CDR2 ANQGSEA. CDR3 sequence reads: CSVEEARGHAELFF. The CDR3 bases are TGCAGCGTTGAAGAGGCAAGGGGACACGCGGAGCTGTTTTTT.

The genes are TRBV20-1 and TRBJ2-7; 12 bases agree with TRBD2. Trimming cost V 6 bases and J 3 bases; bases outside gene matches: 9. Germline V gives CDR1 DFQATT, CDR2 SNEGSKA (reference sequence). The CDR3 is 15 residues long. The CDR3 sequence: CSAMTSGGVVYEQYF. The CDR3 nucleotides are TGCAGTGCCATGACTAGCGGGGGAGTGGTCTACGAGCAGTACTTC.

This chain links TRBV7-9 with TRBJ1-2; D perhaps matches TRBD1 (5 bases). Trimming cost V 5 bases and J 8 bases, with 9 bases left between them. The CDR3 is made up of 11 amino acids. The germline gives CDR1 SEHNR, CDR2 FQNEAQ (reference sequence). CDR3 sequence (DNA): TGTGCCAGCAGCGGGACTAGGGGCTACACCTTC. This codes for CASSGTRGYTF.

As DNA, the CDR3 is TGTGCCAGCGGTGGGGACAGGGTGGATCAGCCCCAGCATTTT. Translated: CASGGDRVDQPQHF. The gene calls are TRBV6-1 and TRBJ1-5; TRBD1 aligns across 9 bases. Germline values: CDR1 MNHNS, CDR2 SASEGT. This CDR3 region has 14 residues. The junction had 7 bases not matched to a gene; V was cut back by 8 bases and J by 5 bases.

This clonotype was counted at least ten times. This sequence joins TRBV12-3 or TRBV12-4 and TRBJ1-2; no firm D call. Trimming took off 7 bases at V and 4 bases at J, with 16 bases between the two ends. This CDR3 comprises 14 residues. In DNA form, the CDR3 reads TGTGCCAGCAACCTAAACGGGAGAGGCTATGGCTACACCTTC. This codes for CASNLNGRGYGYTF.